A single sample gave rise to the 12 T cell receptor beta chains below, sequenced in a study of type 1 and type 2 diabetes patients. Genomic DNA was the PCR template. The TCR beta CDR3 region was amplified using 30 forward and 13 reverse primers. TCRdb fed the multiplex PCR reads into MiXCR, producing one record per CDR3 protein. The table includes 270,000 or so distinct CDR3 sequences, more than 45% detected once. The source material was peripheral blood mononuclear cells (PBMCs). These receptors were taken from a man aged 18 to 30 with type 2 diabetes.

V usage is TRBV29-1 and J usage is TRBJ2-3, with 7 nucleotides matching TRBD2. Per germline, CDR1 SQVTM and CDR2 ANQGSEA. The CDR3 length is 14 residues. With V trimmed by 5 bases and J by 2 bases, 7 bases remained unmatched. The CDR3, as DNA: TGCAGCGTTCGGGGGGTAGGCCTCACAGATACGCAGTATTTT. Amino acids: CSVRGVGLTDTQYF.

This clonotype was seen at least ten times. This chain links TRBV11-2 with TRBJ2-1; D gene unclear. This CDR3 contains 14 residues. Germline CDR1 is SGHAT and CDR2 is FQNNGV. The V end lost 1 base, the J end lost 5 bases, and 9 bases lay between the germline ends. The CDR3, as DNA: TGTGCCAGCAGCTTAGGTTCATGGGACAATGAGCAGTTCTTC. Residues: CASSLGSWDNEQFF.

With respect to this clonotype: One end of the junction does not line up with germline, which may come from a read error. The V gene is TRBV14, the J gene TRBJ2-4; D gene uncertain. CDR3 length: 15 amino acids. Germline V gene data show CDR1 as SGHDN and CDR2 as FVKESK. The chain's CDR3 is CASSQDPRAKNIQYF. DNA of the CDR3: TGCGCCAGCAGCCAAGACCCTCGAGCCAAAAACATTCAGTACTTC.

This clonotype has at least ten counts. This chain uses TRBV10-1 with TRBJ1-4; a weak D match, TRBD1 (5 bases). Germline CDR1 reads WNHNN; CDR2 reads SYGVQD (reference sequence). The CDR3 is 14 residues long. The V and J ends lost 2 bases and 5 bases respectively, with 9 bases between them. The CDR3 loop is CASSEGGINEKLFF. CDR3 coding DNA: TGCGCCAGCAGTGAGGGGGGGATAAATGAAAAACTGTTTTTT.

In its sample, this clonotype was seen a few times. The rearrangement uses TRBV19 and TRBJ2-7, with D possibly matching TRBD1 (5 bases). The V gene lost 8 bases and the J gene lost 8 bases, with 13 bases spanning the gap. CDR1 and CDR2 (germline): LNHDA, SQIVND (reference sequence). The CDR3 totals 11 residues. The CDR3 reads CASGTGWKQYF. DNA for the CDR3: TGTGCCAGTGGTACAGGTTGGAAGCAGTACTTC.

This clonotype has only a few counts. J is TRBJ1-5 and V is TRBV6-5; D not certain. V was trimmed by 5 bases and J by 7 bases, leaving 9 bases between them. From germline, CDR1 is MNHEY and CDR2 SVGAGI. CDR3 size: 12 residues. CDR3 protein: CASSPLGQPQHF. CDR3 in DNA: TGTGCCAGCAGTCCCCTTGGGCAGCCCCAGCATTTT.

For this clonotype: A junction boundary mismatches the germline segment, possibly from a read error. The chain joins TRBV7-2 to TRBJ2-2, with D perhaps matching TRBD2 (5 bases). The CDR3 has 14 residues. CDR1 and CDR2 from the germline V gene are SGHTA and FQGNSA. CDR3 sequence (DNA): TGTGCCAGCAGCTTGAGCGCGGACGCCGGGGAGCTGCTTTTT. Amino acids: CASSLSADAGELLF.

This clonotype was seen a few times. The rearrangement links TRBV7-8 to TRBJ1-1; perhaps TRBD1 as D (6 bases). The V gene lost 7 bases and the J gene lost 3 bases, with 21 bases spanning the gap. The CDR3 is 16 residues long. CDR1 SGHVS and CDR2 FQNEAQ come from the germline V gene. Here the CDR3 reads CASTLPGGPDYTEAFF. The CDR3 DNA is TGTGCCAGCACCCTCCCCGGGGGGCCGGACTACACTGAAGCTTTCTTT. The variable domain in full, completed from reference TRBV7-8 and TRBJ1-1, reads GAGVSQSPRYKVAKRGQDVALRCDPISGHVSLFWYQQALGQGPEFLTYFQNEAQLDKSGLPSDRFFAERPEGSVSTLKIQRTQQEDSAVYLCASTLPGGPDYTEAFFGQGTRLTVV.

The V call is TRBV6-6, the J call TRBJ1-5; D gene unclear. The germline V gene has CDR1 MNHNY and CDR2 SVGAGI (reference sequence). The length of the CDR3 is 13 residues. V dropped 7 bases and J dropped 2 bases, with 9 bases sitting between them. Written as DNA, the CDR3 is TGTGCCAGCACCAACATGGGCAATCAGCCCCAGCATTTT. Protein sequence: CASTNMGNQPQHF.

The CDR3: CASSLDRPAYTDTQYF. The CDR3 region has the DNA TGTGCCAGCAGCCTCGACAGGCCGGCCTACACAGATACGCAGTATTTT. The chain is built from TRBV7-3 and TRBJ2-3, with TRBD1 as a possible D gene (6 bases). This CDR3 region has 16 residues. The germline gives CDR1 SGHTA, CDR2 FQGTGA. Trimming pared 5 bases from V and 2 bases from J, leaving 17 bases between.

The chain has TRBV12-5 and TRBJ2-2; D remains ambiguous. This CDR3 spans 11 amino acids. Germline CDR1 is LGHNT and CDR2 is FRNRAP. Written as DNA, the CDR3 is TGTGCCAGCCGAGGTAGCGGGGAGCTGTTTTTT. The encoded protein is CASRGSGELFF.

The rearrangement uses TRBV19 and TRBJ1-2, with 7 bases aligning to TRBD1. The germline V gene encodes CDR1 LNHDA and CDR2 SQIVND (reference sequence). V shed 9 bases and J 2 bases; nucleotides not matched to a gene: 12. The CDR3 is 15 residues long. Here the CDR3 reads CASAPPDRTNYGYTF. Here the CDR3 DNA reads TGTGCCAGCGCACCTCCGGACAGGACCAACTATGGCTACACCTTC.